Presented here are 14 T cell receptor beta chains from one specimen sequenced in a study of blood T cell repertoires in COVID-19. TCRdb's table, derived via immunoSEQ multiplex PCR, lists solely in-frame clones and lacks some. This table has 250,000 or so clones, under 85% appearing once. The sample consisted of PBMCs or T cells enriched from blood (not recorded which). All receptors come from a man between 60 and 75 years old who had recovered from COVID-19.

This clone was seen a handful of times. J is TRBJ2-7 and V is TRBV20-1; tentative D call: TRBD1 (6 bases). The V end lost 4 bases, the J end lost 6 bases, and 10 bases lay between the germline ends. Per germline, CDR1 DFQATT and CDR2 SNEGSKA (reference sequence). The length of the CDR3 is 11 residues. The CDR3 bases are TGCAGTGCTAAGAGGGGGACCGAGCAGTACTTC. Amino acids: CSAKRGTEQYF.

The rearrangement joins TRBV9 to TRBJ2-7; 7 positions match TRBD2. The trim removed 4 bases at V and 7 bases at J, leaving 8 bases unmatched. The CDR3 is made up of 13 amino acids. In germline, CDR1 is SGDLS, CDR2 YYNGEE. The CDR3: CASSFGGVGEQYF. DNA of the CDR3: TGTGCCAGCAGCTTTGGGGGGGTCGGAGAGCAGTACTTC.

The rearrangement joins TRBV5-1 to TRBJ1-1; 9 nucleotides match TRBD1. The CDR3 totals 14 residues. Germline trimming cut 4 bases from V and 4 bases from J; bases unmatched to any gene: 5. From germline, CDR1 is SGHRS and CDR2 YFSETQ. CDR3 amino acids: CASSGTGLGTEAFF. Written as DNA, the CDR3 is TGCGCCAGCAGCGGGACAGGGCTCGGCACTGAAGCTTTCTTT.

The chain joins TRBV5-1 to TRBJ2-3; D is possibly TRBD1 (6 bases). The CDR3 spans 14 residues. Trimming stripped 1 base from V and 4 bases from J, with 10 bases between. Germline values: CDR1 SGHRS, CDR2 YFSETQ. The CDR3 is CASSLTGRADTQYF. The CDR3 nucleotides read TGCGCCAGCAGCTTGACAGGGCGCGCAGATACGCAGTATTTT.

The chain joins TRBV6-5 to TRBJ1-5, with D perhaps TRBD1 (6 bases). Germline-derived CDR1 and CDR2 are MNHEY and SVGAGI. The V end lost 10 bases, the J end lost 3 bases, and 13 bases lay between the germline ends. The CDR3 is made up of 13 amino acids. The CDR3 here is CATRGLSNQPQHF. The CDR3 coding sequence is TGTGCCACCAGGGGCTTGTCCAATCAGCCCCAGCATTTT.

This clone appeared once. This sequence joins TRBV6-5 and TRBJ1-1, with 7 bases aligning to TRBD1. This CDR3 is built from 15 residues. CDR1 is MNHEY, CDR2 SVGAGI, per germline. The junction had 8 bases not matched to a gene; V was cut back by 6 bases and J by 1 base. CDR3 coding DNA: TGTGCCAGCAGGCAGGGACAGTTGGGGAACACTGAAGCTTTCTTT. Translated, it gives CASRQGQLGNTEAFF.

The chain's CDR3 is CASSLGAGGYNEQFF. The CDR3 DNA sequence: TGTGCCAGCAGCTTGGGAGCGGGGGGCTACAATGAGCAGTTCTTC. This chain links TRBV5-6 with TRBJ2-1; 9 bases fit TRBD2. The CDR3 is 15 residues long. Unmatched junction bases numbered 1, after V lost 0 bases and J lost 3 bases. CDR1 is SGHDT and CDR2 is YYEEEE in the germline V gene.

The rearrangement uses TRBV19 and TRBJ2-3, with a weak D call TRBD2 (6 bases). Per the germline V gene, CDR1 is LNHDA and CDR2 is SQIVND (reference sequence). The V gene lost 6 bases and the J gene lost 3 bases, with 22 bases spanning the gap. The CDR3 runs 17 residues. The CDR3 coding sequence is TGTGCCAGTAGCCCCCCGGGGCTAGCGACTACAACAGATACGCAGTATTTT. Translating it yields CASSPPGLATTTDTQYF.

The genes are TRBV14 and TRBJ2-3; D not certain. V gave up 8 bases and J gave up 1 base, with 13 bases separating them. Germline values: CDR1 SGHDN, CDR2 FVKESK. There are 14 residues in the CDR3. CDR3 bases: TGTGCCAGCGCCCGCTACGGTGGCACAGATACGCAGTATTTT. Its protein is CASARYGGTDTQYF.

This clone turned up a few times. V and J are TRBV7-9 and TRBJ2-3; D may be TRBD1 (7 bases). There are 14 residues in the CDR3. V lost 2 bases to trimming and J lost 5 bases, with 11 bases between them. The V gene's germline CDR1 is SEHNR and CDR2 FQNEAQ (reference sequence). In DNA, the CDR3 is TGTGCCAGCAGCTTATCCAGGGGGGAAGATACGCAGTATTTT. Its translation is CASSLSRGEDTQYF.

This clone occurred a few times. The chain carries TRBV28 and TRBJ1-1; D perhaps matches TRBD1 (5 bases). This CDR3 has 12 residues. V lost 7 bases to trimming and J lost 4 bases, with 10 bases between them. The V gene's germline CDR1 is MDHEN and CDR2 SYDVKM. This CDR3 reads CASTAGFTEAFF. The CDR3 nucleotides read TGTGCCAGCACGGCAGGGTTCACTGAAGCTTTCTTT. Supplemented by reference TRBV28 and TRBJ1-1, the full variable domain reads DVKVTQSSRYLVKRTGEKVFLECVQDMDHENMFWYRQDPGLGLRLIYFSYDVKMKEKGDIPEGYSVSREKKERFSLILESASTNQTSMYLCASTAGFTEAFFGQGTRLTVV.

The chain combines TRBV7-9 with TRBJ2-1, with no clear D. V lost 4 bases, J lost 8 bases, and 18 bases lay in between. Per germline, CDR1 SEHNR and CDR2 FQNEAQ (reference sequence). This CDR3 has 15 residues. The CDR3 protein is CASSSLERQRDEQFF. The CDR3 DNA reads as TGTGCCAGCAGCTCACTCGAGAGGCAGAGAGATGAGCAGTTCTTC.

This chain uses TRBV11-3 with TRBJ1-6; D perhaps matches TRBD1 (5 bases). The length of the CDR3 is 16 residues. Trimming left V 1 base short and J 5 bases short, with 12 bases between. Germline CDR1 reads SGHNT; CDR2 reads YENEEA. The CDR3, as DNA: TGTGCCAGCAGCTTAGCGGGGGGACTTAATAATTCACCCCTCCACTTT. Residues: CASSLAGGLNNSPLHF. The whole variable domain, remainder taken from reference TRBV11-3 and TRBJ1-6, is EAGVVQSPRYKIIEKKQPVAFWCNPISGHNTLYWYLQNLGQGPELLIRYENEEAVDDSQLPKDRFSAERLKGVDSTLKIQPAELGDSAVYLCASSLAGGLNNSPLHFGNGTRLTVT.

V is TRBV5-5 and J is TRBJ1-1; the match to TRBD1 covers 7 bases. CDR3 length equals 14 residues. The germline V gene has CDR1 SGHKS and CDR2 YYEKEE (reference sequence). Trimming took 2 bases from V and 8 from J; bases not matched to a gene: 9. For the CDR3, the DNA is TGTGCCAGCAGCTTCAAACCGGGACAGTTGGAAGCTTTCTTT. This translates into CASSFKPGQLEAFF.